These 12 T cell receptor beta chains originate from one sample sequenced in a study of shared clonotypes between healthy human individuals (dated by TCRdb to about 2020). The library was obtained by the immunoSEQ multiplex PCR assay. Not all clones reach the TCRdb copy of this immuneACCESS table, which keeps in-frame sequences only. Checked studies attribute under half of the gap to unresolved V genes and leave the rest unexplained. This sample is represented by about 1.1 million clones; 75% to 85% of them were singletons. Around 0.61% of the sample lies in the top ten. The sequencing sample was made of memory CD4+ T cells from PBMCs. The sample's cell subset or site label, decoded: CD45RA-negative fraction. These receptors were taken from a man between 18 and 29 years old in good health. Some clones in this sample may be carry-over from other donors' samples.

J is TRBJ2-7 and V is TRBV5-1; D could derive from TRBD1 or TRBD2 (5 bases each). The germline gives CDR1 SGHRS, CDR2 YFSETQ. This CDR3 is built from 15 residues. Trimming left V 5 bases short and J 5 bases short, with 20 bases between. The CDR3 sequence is CASRVGNSRGDEQYF. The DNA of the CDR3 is TGCGCCAGCAGGGTGGGGAACTCTCGAGGGGACGAGCAGTACTTC.

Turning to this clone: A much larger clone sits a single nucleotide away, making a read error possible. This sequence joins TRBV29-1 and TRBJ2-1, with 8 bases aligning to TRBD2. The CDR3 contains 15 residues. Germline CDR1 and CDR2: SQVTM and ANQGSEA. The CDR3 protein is CTSGASGRGYHEQFF. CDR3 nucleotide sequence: TGCACCTCAGGGGCCAGCGGGAGAGGCTACCATGAGCAGTTCTTC.

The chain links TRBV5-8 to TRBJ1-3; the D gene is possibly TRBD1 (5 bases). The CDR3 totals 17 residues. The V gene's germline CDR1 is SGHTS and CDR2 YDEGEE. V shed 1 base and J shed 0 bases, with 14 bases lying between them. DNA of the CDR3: TGTGCCAGCAGCTTGCTTGGGGACCCGGGCTCTGGAAACACCATATATTTT. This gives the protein CASSLLGDPGSGNTIYF.

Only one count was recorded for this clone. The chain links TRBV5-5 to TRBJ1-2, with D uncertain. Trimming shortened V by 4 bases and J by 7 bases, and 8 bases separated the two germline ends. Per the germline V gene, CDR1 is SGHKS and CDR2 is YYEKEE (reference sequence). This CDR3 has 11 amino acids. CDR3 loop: CASSDVGGYTF. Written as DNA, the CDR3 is TGTGCCAGCAGCGACGTGGGTGGCTACACCTTC.

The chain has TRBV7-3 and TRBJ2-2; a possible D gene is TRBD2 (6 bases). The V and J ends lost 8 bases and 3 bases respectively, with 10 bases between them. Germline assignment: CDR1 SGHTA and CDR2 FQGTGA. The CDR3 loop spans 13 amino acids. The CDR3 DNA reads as TGTGCCAGCGCGCCGGGGGACACCGGGGAGCTGTTTTTT. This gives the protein CASAPGDTGELFF.

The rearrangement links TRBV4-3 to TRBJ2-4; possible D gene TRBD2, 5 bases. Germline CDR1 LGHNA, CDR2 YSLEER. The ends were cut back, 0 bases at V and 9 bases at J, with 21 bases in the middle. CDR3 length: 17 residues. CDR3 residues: CASSQEVVQRPQGIQYF. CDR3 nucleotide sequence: TGCGCCAGCAGCCAAGAAGTGGTCCAGCGGCCACAAGGCATTCAGTACTTC.

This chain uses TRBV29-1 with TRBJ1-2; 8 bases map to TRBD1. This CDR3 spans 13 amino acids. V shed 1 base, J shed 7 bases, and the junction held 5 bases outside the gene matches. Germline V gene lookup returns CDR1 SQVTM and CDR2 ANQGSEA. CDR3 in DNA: TGCAGCGTTGAAGTTACAGGGGGAGGTGGCTACACCTTC. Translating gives CSVEVTGGGGYTF.

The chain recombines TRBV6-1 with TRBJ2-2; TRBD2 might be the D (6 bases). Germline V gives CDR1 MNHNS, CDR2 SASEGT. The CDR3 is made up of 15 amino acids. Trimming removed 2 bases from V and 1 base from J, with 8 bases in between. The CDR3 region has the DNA TGTGCCAGCAGTGAACTAGCGCGGAACACCGGGGAGCTGTTTTTT. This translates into CASSELARNTGELFF.

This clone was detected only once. In DNA, the CDR3 is TGTGCCAGCAGCTTGCGGACACCAAGCTCCTATAATTCACCCCTCCACTTT. This encodes CASSLRTPSSYNSPLHF. This rearrangement joins TRBV7-8 to TRBJ1-6; perhaps TRBD1 as D (5 bases). The CDR3 is made up of 17 amino acids. Germline V CDR1 and CDR2: SGHVS, FQNEAQ. Trimming cost V 3 bases and J 0 bases, with 12 bases left between them.

CDR3 region: CASSSRTTDQETQYF. As DNA, the CDR3 is TGTGCCAGCAGCTCACGTACGACAGACCAAGAGACCCAGTACTTC. J is TRBJ2-5 and V is TRBV5-6; the D gene is possibly TRBD1 (5 bases). Deletions cut 3 bases from V and 0 bases from J, with 12 bases between. Germline CDR1 SGHDT, CDR2 YYEEEE. This CDR3 contains 15 residues.

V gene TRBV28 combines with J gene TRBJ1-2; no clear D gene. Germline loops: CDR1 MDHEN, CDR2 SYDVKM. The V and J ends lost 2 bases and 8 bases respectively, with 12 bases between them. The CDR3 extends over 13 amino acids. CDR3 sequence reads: CASSLVWGSGYTF. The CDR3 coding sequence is TGTGCCAGCAGTTTAGTCTGGGGTAGCGGCTACACCTTC.

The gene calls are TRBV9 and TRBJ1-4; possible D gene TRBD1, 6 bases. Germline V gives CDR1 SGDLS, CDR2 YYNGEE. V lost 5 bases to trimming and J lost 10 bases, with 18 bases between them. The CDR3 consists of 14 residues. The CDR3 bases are TGTGCCAGCAGTAACCCGGGGGCCCCTGGAAAACTGTTTTTT. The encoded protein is CASSNPGAPGKLFF. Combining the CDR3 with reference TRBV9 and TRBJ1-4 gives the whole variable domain DSGVTQTPKHLITATGQRVTLRCSPRSGDLSVYWYQQSLDQGLQFLIQYYNGEERAKGNILERFSAQQFPDLHSELNLSSLELGDSALYFCASSNPGAPGKLFFGSGTQLSVL.